This section outlines one TCR beta chain sequence together with its context. Profiling relied on immunoSEQ multiplex PCR, and the TCRdb table lists in-frame clones only, not all of them. The repertoire includes 130,000 or so clones, more than 90% of them detected once, and 1.5% to 2% sits in the top ten. The CDR3 runs to 14 residues. V dropped 4 bases and J dropped 2 bases, with 13 bases sitting between them. CDR1 is SGHNT and CDR2 is YYREEE in the germline V gene (reference sequence). These data originate in a study of T cell responses to AZD1222 COVID-19 vaccine. The chain recombines TRBV5-4 with TRBJ2-7; D tentatively reads TRBD1 or TRBD2 (5 bases each). Sequencing was performed on peripheral blood, taken on day 0 of AZD1222 vaccination. The receptor's source is an adult in good health. CDR3 protein: CASSARDAAYEQYF. Written as DNA, the CDR3 is TGTGCCAGCAGCGCCCGGGACGCAGCCTACGAGCAGTACTTC.